The sequence of this T cell receptor (beta chain) was determined in a study of Ad26.COV2.S vaccination and SARS-CoV-2 variants. Study summary: Ad26.COV2.S arm of COV1001 included the donor.

TCRdb's table, derived via immunoSEQ multiplex PCR, lists solely in-frame clones and lacks some. The table includes 350,000 to 450,000 clones, approximately 83% detected once. This sample's treatment: roughly 19 received Ad26.COV2.S at low or high dose, single or two shots; several received placebo; per-sample allocation not given. The samples date from day 63 after the first vaccine or placebo injection. Study-wide results and caveats: CD8+ and CD4+ T cells specific for spike reportedly responded with substantial breadth after vaccination.

A note on this clone: Its antigen remains unknown.

V was cut by 7 bases and J by 5 bases, with 23 bases left in between. Germline V gives CDR1 SEHNR, CDR2 FQNEAQ (reference sequence). The CDR3 spans 16 residues. The sequencing used peripheral blood, collected in a trial of Ad26.COV2.S vaccine versus placebo. The sequence was collected from a person between 18 and 60 years old who received the Ad26.COV2.S COVID-19 vaccine or a placebo. The chain recombines TRBV7-9 with TRBJ2-5; D may be TRBD1 (5 bases). The CDR3 sequence: CASIPGALGASETQYF. For the CDR3, the DNA is TGTGCCAGCATCCCTGGGGCTCTTGGGGCGTCGGAGACCCAGTACTTC.